This T cell receptor (beta chain) appears in the sequencing data of a study of T cells in Graves' hyperthyroidism and ophthalmopathy. Whole-study findings and limits: It was a median roughly 6.5 months before onset that the model predicted ophthalmopathy. Also found in blood were most expanded thyroid clonotypes above 0.001.

This CDR3 has 18 amino acids. J was trimmed by 0 bases and V by 2 bases; bases with no gene match: 9. Germline CDR1 is DFQATT and CDR2 is SNEGSKA (reference sequence). Using RNA transcripts as the source, TCR beta CDR3 regions were amplified. TCR CDR3 regions were first amplified by RT-PCR with HTBI primers. One entry per CDR3 protein results from TCRdb running MiXCR on the multiplex PCR reads. The sample consists of 400,000 to 500,000 distinct CDR3 sequences, around 14% of them appearing once. Fresh peripheral blood, roughly 9.6 ml, was the source of the PBMCs. Details on this clonotype: Antigen unknown.

The source is a young woman with Graves' hyperthyroidism. The chain combines TRBV20-1 with TRBJ2-2; 10 nucleotides align to TRBD2. The sample comprised blood. CDR3 in DNA: TGCAGTGCTAGACCGCTAGCGGGAGCCTCCGCGAACACCGGGGAGCTGTTTTTT. It specifies CSARPLAGASANTGELFF.